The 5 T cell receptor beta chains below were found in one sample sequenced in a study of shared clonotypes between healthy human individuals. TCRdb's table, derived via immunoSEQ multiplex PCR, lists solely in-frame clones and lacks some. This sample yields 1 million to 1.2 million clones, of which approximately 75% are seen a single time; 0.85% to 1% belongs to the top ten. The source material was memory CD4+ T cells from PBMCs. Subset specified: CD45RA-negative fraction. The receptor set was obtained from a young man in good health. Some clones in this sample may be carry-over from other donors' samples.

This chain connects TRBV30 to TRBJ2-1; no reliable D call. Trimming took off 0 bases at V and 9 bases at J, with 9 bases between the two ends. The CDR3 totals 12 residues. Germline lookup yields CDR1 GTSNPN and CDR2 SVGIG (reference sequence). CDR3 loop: CAWSVRNGEQFF. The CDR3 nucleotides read TGTGCCTGGAGTGTCAGAAATGGTGAGCAGTTCTTC.

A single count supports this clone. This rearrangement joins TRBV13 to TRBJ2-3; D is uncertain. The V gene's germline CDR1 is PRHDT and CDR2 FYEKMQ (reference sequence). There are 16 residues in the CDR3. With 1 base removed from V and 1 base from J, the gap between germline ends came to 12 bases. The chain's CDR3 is CASSLDTGRGTDTQYF. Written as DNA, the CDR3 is TGTGCCAGCAGCTTAGACACTGGGCGAGGCACAGATACGCAGTATTTT.

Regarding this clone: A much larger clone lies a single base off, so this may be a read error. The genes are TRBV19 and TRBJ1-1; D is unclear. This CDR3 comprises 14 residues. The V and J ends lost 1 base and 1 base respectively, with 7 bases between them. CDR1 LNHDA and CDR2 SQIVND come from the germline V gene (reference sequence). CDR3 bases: TGTGCCAGTAGTATAGTGGGCCAGAACACTGAAGCTTTCTTT. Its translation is CASSIVGQNTEAFF.

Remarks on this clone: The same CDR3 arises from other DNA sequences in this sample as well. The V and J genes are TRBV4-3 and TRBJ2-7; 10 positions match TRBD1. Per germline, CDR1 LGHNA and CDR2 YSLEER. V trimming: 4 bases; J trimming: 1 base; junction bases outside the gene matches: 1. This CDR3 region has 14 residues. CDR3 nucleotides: TGCGCCAGCAGCCGGACAGGGGGTTCCTACGAGCAGTACTTC. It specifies CASSRTGGSYEQYF.

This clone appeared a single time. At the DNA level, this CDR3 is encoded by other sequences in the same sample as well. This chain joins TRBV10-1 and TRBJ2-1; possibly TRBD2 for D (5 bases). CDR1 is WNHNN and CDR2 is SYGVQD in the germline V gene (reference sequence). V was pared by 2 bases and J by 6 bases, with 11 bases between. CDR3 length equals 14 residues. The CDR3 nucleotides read TGCGCCAGCAGTGAGAGTGGCGGGTCCAATGAGCAGTTCTTC. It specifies CASSESGGSNEQFF.